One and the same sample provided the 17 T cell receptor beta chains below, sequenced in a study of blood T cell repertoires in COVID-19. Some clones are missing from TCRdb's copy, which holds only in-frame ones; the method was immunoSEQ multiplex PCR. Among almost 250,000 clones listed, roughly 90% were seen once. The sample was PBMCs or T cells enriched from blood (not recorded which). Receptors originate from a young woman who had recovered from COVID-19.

The CDR3 nucleotides read TGTGCCAGCAGCTTAGGCTACCGTGGGGCCGCGACGGATACGCAGTATTTT. Translation gives CASSLGYRGAATDTQYF. The J gene is TRBJ2-3, the V gene TRBV11-3; D may be TRBD1 (5 bases). V lost 1 base to trimming and J lost 6 bases, with 20 bases between them. There are 17 residues in the CDR3. The germline gives CDR1 SGHNT, CDR2 YENEEA.

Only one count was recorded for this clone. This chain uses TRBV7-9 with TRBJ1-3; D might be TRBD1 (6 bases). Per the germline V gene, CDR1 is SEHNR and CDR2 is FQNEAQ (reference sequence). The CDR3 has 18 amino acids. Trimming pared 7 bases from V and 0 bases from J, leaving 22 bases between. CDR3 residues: CASKGDPIGPISGNTIYF. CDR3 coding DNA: TGTGCCAGCAAGGGGGACCCCATTGGCCCAATCTCTGGAAACACCATATATTTT.

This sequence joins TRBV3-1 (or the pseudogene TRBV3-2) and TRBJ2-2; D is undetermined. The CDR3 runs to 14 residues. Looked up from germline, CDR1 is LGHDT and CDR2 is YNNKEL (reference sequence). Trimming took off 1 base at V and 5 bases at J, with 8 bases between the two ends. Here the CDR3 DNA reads TGTGCCAGCAGCCAAGTGTTTGCGACCGGGGAGCTGTTTTTT. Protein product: CASSQVFATGELFF.

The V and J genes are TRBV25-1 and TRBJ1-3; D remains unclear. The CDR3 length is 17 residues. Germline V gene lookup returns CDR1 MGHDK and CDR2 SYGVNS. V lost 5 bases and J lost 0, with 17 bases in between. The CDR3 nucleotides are TGTGCCAGCAGTCGTACTCGGACGGGAGCCTCTGGAAACACCATATATTTT. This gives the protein CASSRTRTGASGNTIYF.

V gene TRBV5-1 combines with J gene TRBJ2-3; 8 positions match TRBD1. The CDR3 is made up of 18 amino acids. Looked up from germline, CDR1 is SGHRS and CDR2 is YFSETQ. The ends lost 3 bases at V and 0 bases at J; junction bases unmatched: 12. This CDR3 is CASSYDRGMTSSTDTQYF. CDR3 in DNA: TGCGCCAGCAGCTACGACAGGGGTATGACTTCTAGCACAGATACGCAGTATTTT. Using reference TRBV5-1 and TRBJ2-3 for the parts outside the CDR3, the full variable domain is KAGVTQTPRYLIKTRGQQVTLSCSPISGHRSVSWYQQTPGQGLQFLFEYFSETQRNKGNFPGRFSGRQFSNSRSEMNVSTLELGDSALYLCASSYDRGMTSSTDTQYFGPGTRLTVL.

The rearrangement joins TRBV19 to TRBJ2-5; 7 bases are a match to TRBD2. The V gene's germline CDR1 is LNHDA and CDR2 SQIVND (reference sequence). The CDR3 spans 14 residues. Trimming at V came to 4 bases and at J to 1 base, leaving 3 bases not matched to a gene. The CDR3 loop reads CASSKGLIQETQYF. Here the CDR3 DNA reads TGTGCCAGTAGTAAGGGACTAATCCAAGAGACCCAGTACTTC.

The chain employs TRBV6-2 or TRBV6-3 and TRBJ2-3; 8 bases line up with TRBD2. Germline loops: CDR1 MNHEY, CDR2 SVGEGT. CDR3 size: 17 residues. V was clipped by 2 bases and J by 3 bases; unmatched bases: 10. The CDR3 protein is CASSYPRGLAGTDTQYF. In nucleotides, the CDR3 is TGTGCCAGCAGTTACCCGCGGGGGCTAGCGGGTACAGATACGCAGTATTTT.

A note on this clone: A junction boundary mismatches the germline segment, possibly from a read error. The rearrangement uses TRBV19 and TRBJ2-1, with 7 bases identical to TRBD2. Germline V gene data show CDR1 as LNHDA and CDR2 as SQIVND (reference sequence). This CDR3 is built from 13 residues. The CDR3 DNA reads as TGTGCCAGTAGGACTAGCCAGTACACTGAGCAGTTCTTC. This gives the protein CASRTSQYTEQFF.

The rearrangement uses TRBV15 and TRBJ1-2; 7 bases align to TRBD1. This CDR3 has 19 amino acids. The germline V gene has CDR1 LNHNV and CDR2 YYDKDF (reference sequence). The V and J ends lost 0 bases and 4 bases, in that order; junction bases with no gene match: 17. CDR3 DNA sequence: TGTGCCACCAGCAGAGACCCCGACAGGGATGGCAGCTTGGGCTATGGCTACACCTTC. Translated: CATSRDPDRDGSLGYGYTF.

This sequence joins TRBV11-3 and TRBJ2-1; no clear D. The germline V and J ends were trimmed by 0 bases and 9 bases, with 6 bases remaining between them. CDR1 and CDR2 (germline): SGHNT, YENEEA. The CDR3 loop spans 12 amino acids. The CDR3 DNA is TGTGCCAGCAGCTTAGATATCGGTGAGCAGTTCTTC. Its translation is CASSLDIGEQFF.

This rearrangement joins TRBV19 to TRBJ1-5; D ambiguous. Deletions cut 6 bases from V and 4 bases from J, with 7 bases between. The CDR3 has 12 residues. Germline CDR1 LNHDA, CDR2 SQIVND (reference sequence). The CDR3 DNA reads TGTGCCAGTAGCCGGGTTAATCAGCCCCAGCATTTT. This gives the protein CASSRVNQPQHF. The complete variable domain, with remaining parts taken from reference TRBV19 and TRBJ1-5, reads DGGITQSPKYLFRKEGQNVTLSCEQNLNHDAMYWYRQDPGQGLRLIYYSQIVNDFQKGDIAEGYSVSREKKESFPLTVTSAQKNPTAFYLCASSRVNQPQHFGDGTRLSIL.

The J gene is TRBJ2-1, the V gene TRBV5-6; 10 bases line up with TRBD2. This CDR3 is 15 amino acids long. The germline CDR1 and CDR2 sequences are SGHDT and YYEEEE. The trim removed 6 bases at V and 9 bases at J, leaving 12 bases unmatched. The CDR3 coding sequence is TGTGCCAGCACCCGGACTAGCGGTTCATTAAGTGAGCAGTTCTTC. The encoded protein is CASTRTSGSLSEQFF.

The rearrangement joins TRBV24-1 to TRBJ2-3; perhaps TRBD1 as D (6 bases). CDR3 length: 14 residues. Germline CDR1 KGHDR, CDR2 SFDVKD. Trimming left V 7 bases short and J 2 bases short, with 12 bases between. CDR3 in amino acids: CATRRTGNTDTQYF. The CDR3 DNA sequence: TGTGCCACCAGGCGCACAGGGAACACAGATACGCAGTATTTT.

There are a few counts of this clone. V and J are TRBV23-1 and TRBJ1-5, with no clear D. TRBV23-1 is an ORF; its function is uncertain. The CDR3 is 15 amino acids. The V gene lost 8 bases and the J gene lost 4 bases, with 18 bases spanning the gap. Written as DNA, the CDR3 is TGCGCCAGCCATTCCGACGCGGAGGGAAATCAGCCCCAGCATTTT. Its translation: CASHSDAEGNQPQHF.

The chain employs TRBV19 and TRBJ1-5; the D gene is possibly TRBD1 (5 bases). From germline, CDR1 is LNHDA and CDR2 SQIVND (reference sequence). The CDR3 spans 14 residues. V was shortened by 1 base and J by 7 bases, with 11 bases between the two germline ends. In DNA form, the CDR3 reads TGTGCCAGTAGTATAGTGCAGGGTACCCAGCCCCAGCATTTT. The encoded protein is CASSIVQGTQPQHF.

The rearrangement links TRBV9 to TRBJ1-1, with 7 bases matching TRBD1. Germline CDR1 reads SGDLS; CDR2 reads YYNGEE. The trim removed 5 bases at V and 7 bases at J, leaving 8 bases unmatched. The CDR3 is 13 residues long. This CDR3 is CASRETGTSEAFF. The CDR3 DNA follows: TGTGCCAGCAGAGAGACAGGGACGAGTGAAGCTTTCTTT.

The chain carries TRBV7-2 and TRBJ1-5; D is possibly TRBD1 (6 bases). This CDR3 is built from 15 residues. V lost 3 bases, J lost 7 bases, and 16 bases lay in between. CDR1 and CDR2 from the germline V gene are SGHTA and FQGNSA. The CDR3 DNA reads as TGTGCCAGCAGCTTCGAAGGGACAACGGGCCAGCCCCAGCATTTT. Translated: CASSFEGTTGQPQHF.